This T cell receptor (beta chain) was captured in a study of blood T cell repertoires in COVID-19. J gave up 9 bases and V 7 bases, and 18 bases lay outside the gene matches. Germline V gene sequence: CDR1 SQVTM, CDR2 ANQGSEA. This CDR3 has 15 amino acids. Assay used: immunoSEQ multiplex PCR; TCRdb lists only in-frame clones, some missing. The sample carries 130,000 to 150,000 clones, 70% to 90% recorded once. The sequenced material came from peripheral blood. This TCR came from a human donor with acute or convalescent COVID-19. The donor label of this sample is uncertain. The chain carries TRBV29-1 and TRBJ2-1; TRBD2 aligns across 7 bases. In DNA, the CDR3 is TGCAGCGCAGAAGGGCCGGGACTACCGAATGGTGAGCAGTTCTTC. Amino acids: CSAEGPGLPNGEQFF.